This T cell receptor (beta chain) was recorded in a study of blood T cells in healthy people across ages. Study results and caveats: For the donors, CMV status was unknown and possibly confounded expanded clonotype changes.

A second PCR, run for roughly 7 to 11 cycles, used a sample-barcoded 5' primer plus a J-beta primer mix. TCRdb fed the 5' RACE reads into MiXCR, producing one record per CDR3 protein. The data show roughly 1,300,000 distinct CDR3 sequences, approximately 63% seen once. With regard to this clonotype: Antigen: not known.

CDR3 length: 14 residues. CDR1 and CDR2 from the germline V gene are PRHDT and FYEKMQ (reference sequence). The receptor's source is a man between 18 and 29 years old in good health. This chain joins TRBV13 and TRBJ2-5, with D hard to call. The DNA end lines up better with TRBJ2-7; the J call may be wrong. Sequencing input: blood. CDR3 in amino acids: CASSLLDGTYEQYF. CDR3 nucleotides: TGTGCCAGCAGCTTACTCGACGGAACCTACGAGCAGTACTTC.